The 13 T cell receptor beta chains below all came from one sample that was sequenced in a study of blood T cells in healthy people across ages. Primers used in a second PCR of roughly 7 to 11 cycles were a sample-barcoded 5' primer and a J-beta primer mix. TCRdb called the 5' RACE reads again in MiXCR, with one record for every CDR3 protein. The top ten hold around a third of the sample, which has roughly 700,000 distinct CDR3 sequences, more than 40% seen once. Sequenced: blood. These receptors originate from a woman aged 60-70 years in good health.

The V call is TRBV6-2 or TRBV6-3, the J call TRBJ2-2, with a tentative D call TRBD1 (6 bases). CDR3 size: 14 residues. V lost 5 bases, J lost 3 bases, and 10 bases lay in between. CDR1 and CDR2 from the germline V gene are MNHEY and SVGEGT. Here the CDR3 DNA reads TGTGCCAGCAGTGGTGGACAGTACACCGGGGAGCTGTTTTTT. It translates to CASSGGQYTGELFF.

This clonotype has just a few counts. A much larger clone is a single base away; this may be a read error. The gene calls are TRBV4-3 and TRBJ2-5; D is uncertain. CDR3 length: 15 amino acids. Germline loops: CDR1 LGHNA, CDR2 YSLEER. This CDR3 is CTSSPGRMYQETQYF. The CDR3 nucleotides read TGCACCAGCAGCCCCGGACGGATGTACCAAGAGACCCAGTACTTC.

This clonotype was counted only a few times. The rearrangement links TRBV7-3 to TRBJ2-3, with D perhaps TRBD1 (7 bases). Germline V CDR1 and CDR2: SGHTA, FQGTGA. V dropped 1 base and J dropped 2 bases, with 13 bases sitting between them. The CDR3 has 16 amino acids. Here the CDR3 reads CASSLSPGGLTDTQYF. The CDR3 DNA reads TGTGCCAGCAGCTTAAGCCCAGGGGGGCTCACAGATACGCAGTATTTT.

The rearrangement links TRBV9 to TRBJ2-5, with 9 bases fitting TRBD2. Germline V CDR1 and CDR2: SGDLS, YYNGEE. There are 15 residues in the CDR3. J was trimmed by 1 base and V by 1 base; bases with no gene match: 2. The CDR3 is CASSVIAGAQETQYF. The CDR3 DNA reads TGTGCCAGCAGCGTAATAGCGGGAGCCCAAGAGACCCAGTACTTC.

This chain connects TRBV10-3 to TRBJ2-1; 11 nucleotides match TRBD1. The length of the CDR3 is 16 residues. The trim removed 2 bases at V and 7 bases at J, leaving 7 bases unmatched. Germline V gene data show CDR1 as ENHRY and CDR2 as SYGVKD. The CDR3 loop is CAISEAPGQGGNEQFF. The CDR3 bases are TGTGCCATCAGTGAGGCCCCGGGACAGGGGGGAAATGAGCAGTTCTTC.

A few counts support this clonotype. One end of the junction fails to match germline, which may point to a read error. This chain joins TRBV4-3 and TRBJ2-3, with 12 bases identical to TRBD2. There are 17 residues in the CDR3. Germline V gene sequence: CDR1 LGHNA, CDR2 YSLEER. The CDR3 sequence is CTSSQQLAGGMADTQYF. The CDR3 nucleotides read TGCACCAGCAGCCAACAGCTAGCGGGAGGGATGGCAGATACGCAGTATTTT.

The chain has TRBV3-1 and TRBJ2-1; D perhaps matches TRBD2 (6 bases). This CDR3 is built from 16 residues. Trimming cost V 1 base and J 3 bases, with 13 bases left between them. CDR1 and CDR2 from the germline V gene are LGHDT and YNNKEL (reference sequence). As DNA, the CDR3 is TGTGCCAGCAGCCAAGCGTGGAGGGCCTACTACAATGAGCAGTTCTTC. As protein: CASSQAWRAYYNEQFF.

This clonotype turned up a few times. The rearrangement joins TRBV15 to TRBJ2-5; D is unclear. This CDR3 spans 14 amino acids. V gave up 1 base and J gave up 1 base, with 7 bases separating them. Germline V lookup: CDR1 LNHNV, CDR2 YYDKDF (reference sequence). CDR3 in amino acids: CATSRVGLQETQYF. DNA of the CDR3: TGTGCCACCAGCAGAGTGGGTCTCCAAGAGACCCAGTACTTC.

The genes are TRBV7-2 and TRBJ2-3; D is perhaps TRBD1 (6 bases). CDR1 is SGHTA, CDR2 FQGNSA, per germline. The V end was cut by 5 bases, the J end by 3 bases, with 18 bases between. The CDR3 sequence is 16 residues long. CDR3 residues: CASSLNRVRETDTQYF. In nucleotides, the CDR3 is TGTGCCAGCAGCCTCAACAGGGTGAGGGAGACAGATACGCAGTATTTT.

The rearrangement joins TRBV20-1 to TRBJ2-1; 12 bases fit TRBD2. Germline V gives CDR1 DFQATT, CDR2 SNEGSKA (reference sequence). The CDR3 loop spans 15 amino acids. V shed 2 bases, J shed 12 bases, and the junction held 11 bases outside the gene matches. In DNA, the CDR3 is TGCAGTGCTAGAAATTCGGGACTAGCGGGCCTTGGGCAGTTCTTC. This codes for CSARNSGLAGLGQFF.

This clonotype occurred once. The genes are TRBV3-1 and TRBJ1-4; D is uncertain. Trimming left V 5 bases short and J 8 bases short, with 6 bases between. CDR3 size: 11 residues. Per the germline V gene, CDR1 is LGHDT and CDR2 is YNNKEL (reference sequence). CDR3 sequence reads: CASSASEKLFF. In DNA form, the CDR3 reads TGTGCCAGCAGCGCAAGCGAAAAACTGTTTTTT.

The CDR3 DNA sequence: TGTGCCTGGAGTGGCAAACAGGGTAGAGGCAAAAACATTCAGTACTTC. Translating gives CAWSGKQGRGKNIQYF. The J gene is TRBJ2-4, the V gene TRBV30, with D possibly matching TRBD1 (6 bases). Germline V gene data show CDR1 as GTSNPN and CDR2 as SVGIG (reference sequence). Trimming removed 1 base from V and 3 bases from J, with 16 bases in between. This CDR3 is built from 16 residues.

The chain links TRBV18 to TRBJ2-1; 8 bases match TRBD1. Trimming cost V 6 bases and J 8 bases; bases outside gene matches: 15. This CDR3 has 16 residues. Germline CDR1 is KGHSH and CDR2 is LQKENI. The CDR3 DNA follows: TGTGCCAGCTCGCCGCGGCGGACAGGGAGTTCCGATGAGCAGTTCTTC. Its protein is CASSPRRTGSSDEQFF.